The entry that follows covers one T cell receptor (beta chain) sequence. The antigen it recognizes is unknown. No base quality information exists; no much larger clone differs at one position. V drops 3 bases and J drops 6 bases, leaving 14 bases in between. CDR1 and CDR2, per the germline V gene (reference sequence), are GTSNPN and SVGIG. Counted from cysteine to phenylalanine, this CDR3 has 13 amino acids. The CDR3 DNA has 39 bases and is translated from base 1. The data stem from a study of T cell changes during pregnancy in multiple sclerosis (dated by TCRdb to between 2018 and 2021). Some background on the complete study: The study looked at changes in the T cell repertoire across pregnancy in women with multiple sclerosis.

Library preparation employed the immunoSEQ multiplex PCR assay. As stored in TCRdb, this immuneACCESS dataset retains in-frame rearrangements with V and J assigned. A fraction of the clones does not appear; measured against another copy, unresolved V genes explain less than half of the discrepancy, and the remainder lacks a known reason. The sample profile shows some 55,000 clones; around nine tenths of them were found once. Jointly, the top ten make up about 5% of the sample. The sequenced sample was peripheral blood from another person, used as feeder cells. The chain is made from TRBV30 and TRBJ1-2; the D gene remains uncertain. This receptor was identified in a human donor whose cells served as feeder cells for cultures in a pregnancy study. For the CDR3, the sequence is CAWSFVPGNGYTF. In nucleotide form, the sequence is TGTGCCTGGAGCTTTGTCCCTGGGAATGGCTACACCTTC.